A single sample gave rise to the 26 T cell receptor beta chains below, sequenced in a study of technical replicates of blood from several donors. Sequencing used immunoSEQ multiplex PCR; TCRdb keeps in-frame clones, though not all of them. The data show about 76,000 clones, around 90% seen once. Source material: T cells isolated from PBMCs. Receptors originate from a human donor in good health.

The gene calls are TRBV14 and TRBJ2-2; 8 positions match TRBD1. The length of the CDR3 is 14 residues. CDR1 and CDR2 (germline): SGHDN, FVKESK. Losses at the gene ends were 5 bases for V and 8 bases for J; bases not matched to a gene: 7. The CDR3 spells CASSLAGGMGELFF. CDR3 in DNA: TGTGCCAGCAGCTTGGCAGGGGGCATGGGGGAGCTGTTTTTT.

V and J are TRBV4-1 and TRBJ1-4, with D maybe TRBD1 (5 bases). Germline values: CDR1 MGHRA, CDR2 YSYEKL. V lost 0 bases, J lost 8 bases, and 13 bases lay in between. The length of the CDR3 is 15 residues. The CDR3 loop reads CASSQDFQGGEKLFF. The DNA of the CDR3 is TGCGCCAGCAGCCAAGATTTCCAGGGAGGCGAAAAACTGTTTTTT.

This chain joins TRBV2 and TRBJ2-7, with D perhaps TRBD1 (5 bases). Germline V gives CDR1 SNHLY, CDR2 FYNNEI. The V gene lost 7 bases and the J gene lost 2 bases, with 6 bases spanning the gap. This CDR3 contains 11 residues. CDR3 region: CASKQAYEQYF. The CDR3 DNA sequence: TGTGCCAGCAAACAGGCCTACGAGCAGTACTTC. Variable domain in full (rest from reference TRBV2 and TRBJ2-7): EPEVTQTPSHQVTQMGQEVILRCVPISNHLYFYWYRQILGQKVEFLVSFYNNEISEKSEIFDDQFSVERPDGSNFTLKIRSTKLEDSAMYFCASKQAYEQYFGPGTRLTVT.

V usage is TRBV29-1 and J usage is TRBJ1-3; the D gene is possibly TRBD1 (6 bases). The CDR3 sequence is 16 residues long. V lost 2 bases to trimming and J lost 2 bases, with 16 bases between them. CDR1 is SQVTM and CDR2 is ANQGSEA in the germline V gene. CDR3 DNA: TGCAGCGTTGAAATGCGACAGGACCTGCCTGGAAACACCATATATTTT. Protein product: CSVEMRQDLPGNTIYF.

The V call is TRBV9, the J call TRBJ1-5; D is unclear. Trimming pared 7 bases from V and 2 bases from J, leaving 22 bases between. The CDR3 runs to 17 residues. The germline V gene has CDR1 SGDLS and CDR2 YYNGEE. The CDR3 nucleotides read TGTGCCAGCTGGGGAGGAAGTGTGAGATTGGGCAATCAGCCCCAGCATTTT. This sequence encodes CASWGGSVRLGNQPQHF.

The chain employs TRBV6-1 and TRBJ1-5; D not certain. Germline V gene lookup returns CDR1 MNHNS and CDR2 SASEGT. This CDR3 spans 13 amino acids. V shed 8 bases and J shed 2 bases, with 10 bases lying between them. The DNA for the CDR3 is TGTGCCAGCGGTGTGGAGCGCAATCAGCCCCAGCATTTT. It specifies CASGVERNQPQHF.

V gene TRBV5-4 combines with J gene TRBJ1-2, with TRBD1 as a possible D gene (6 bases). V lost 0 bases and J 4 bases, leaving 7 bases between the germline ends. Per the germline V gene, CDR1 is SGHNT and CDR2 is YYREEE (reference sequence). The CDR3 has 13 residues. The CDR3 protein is CASSLAQGYGYTF. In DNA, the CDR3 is TGTGCCAGCAGCTTGGCACAGGGCTATGGCTACACCTTC.

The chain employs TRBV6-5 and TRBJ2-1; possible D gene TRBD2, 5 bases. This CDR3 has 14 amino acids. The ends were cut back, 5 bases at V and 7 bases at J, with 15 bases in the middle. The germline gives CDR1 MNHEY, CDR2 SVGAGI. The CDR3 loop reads CASSLEGVRNEQFF. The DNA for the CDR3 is TGTGCCAGCAGTCTCGAGGGCGTTAGGAATGAGCAGTTCTTC.

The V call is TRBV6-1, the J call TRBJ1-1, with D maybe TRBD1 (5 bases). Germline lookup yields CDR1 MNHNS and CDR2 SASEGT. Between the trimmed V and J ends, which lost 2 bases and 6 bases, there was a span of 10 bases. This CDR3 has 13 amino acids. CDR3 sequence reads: CASSERGRAEAFF. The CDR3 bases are TGTGCCAGCAGTGAAAGGGGTCGAGCTGAAGCTTTCTTT.

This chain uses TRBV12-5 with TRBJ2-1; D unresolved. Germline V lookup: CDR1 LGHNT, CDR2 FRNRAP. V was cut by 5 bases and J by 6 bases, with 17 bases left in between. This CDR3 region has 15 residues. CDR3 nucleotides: TGTGCTAGTGGTCGTCGGGTCTGGGTCCCCAATGAGCAGTTCTTC. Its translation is CASGRRVWVPNEQFF.

The CDR3 protein is CASSLNRAETQYF. CDR3 in DNA: TGTGCCAGCAGCTTAAACAGGGCGGAGACCCAGTACTTC. V gene TRBV7-9 combines with J gene TRBJ2-5; tentatively, D is TRBD1 (6 bases). Germline values: CDR1 SEHNR, CDR2 FQNEAQ (reference sequence). The V and J ends lost 2 bases and 5 bases respectively, with 9 bases between them. The CDR3 has 13 residues.

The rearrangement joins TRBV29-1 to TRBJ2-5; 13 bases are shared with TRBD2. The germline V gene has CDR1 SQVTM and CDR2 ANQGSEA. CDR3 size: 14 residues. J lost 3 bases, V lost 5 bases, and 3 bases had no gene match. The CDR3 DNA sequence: TGCAGCGTTTACGGACTAGCGGGGGAAGAGACCCAGTACTTC. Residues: CSVYGLAGEETQYF.

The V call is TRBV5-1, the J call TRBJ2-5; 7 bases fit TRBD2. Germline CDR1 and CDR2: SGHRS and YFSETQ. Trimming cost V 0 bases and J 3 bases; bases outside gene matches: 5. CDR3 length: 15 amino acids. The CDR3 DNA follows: TGCGCCAGCAGCTTGGATGGGGGAGGGGAAGAGACCCAGTACTTC. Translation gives CASSLDGGGEETQYF.

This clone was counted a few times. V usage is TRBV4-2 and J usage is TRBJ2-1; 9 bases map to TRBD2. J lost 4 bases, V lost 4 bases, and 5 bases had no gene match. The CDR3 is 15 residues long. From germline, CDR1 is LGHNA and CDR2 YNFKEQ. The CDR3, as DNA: TGTGCCAGCAGCCGGGGACTAGCCAAATACAATGAGCAGTTCTTC. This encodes CASSRGLAKYNEQFF.

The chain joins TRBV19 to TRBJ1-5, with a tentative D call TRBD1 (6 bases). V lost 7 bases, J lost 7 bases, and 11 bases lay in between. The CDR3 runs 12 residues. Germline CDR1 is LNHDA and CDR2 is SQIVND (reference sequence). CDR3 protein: CASTYREQPQHF. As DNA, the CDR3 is TGTGCCAGTACGTACAGGGAGCAGCCCCAGCATTTT.

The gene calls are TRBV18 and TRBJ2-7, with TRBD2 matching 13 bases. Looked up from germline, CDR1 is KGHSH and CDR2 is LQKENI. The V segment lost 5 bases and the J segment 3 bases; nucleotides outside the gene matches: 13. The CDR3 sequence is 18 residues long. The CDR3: CASSFGTSGTRRNYEQYF. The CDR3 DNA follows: TGTGCCAGCTCATTTGGGACTAGCGGGACGCGGCGTAACTACGAGCAGTACTTC.

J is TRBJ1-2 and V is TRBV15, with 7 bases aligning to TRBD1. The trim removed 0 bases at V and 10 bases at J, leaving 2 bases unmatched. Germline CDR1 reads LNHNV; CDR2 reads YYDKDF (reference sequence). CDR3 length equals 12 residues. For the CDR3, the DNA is TGTGCCACCAGCAGAGAAGACAGGGCCTACACCTTC. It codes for CATSREDRAYTF.

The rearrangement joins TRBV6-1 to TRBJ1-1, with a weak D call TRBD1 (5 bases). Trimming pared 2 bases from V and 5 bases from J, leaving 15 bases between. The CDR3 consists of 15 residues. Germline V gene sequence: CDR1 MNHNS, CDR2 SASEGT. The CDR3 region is CASSEIGPGGTEAFF. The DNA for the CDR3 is TGTGCCAGCAGTGAAATAGGACCCGGGGGAACTGAAGCTTTCTTT.

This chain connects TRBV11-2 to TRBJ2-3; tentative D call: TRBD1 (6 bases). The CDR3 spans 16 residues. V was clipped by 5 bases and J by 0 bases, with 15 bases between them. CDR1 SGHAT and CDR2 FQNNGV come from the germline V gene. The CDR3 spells CASSQTGSLSTDTQYF. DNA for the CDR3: TGTGCCAGCAGCCAGACAGGTTCCCTCAGCACAGATACGCAGTATTTT.

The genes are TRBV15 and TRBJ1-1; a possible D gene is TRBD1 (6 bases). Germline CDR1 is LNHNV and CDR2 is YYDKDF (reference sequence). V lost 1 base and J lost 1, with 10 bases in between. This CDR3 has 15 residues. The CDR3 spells CATSRVRTANTEAFF. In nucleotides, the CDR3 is TGTGCCACCAGCAGAGTTCGGACAGCGAACACTGAAGCTTTCTTT.

The CDR3 DNA follows: TGTGCCAGCAGCTTGGAGGCTCTGCAAGAGACCCAGTACTTC. It is translated as CASSLEALQETQYF. This sequence joins TRBV7-6 and TRBJ2-5; perhaps TRBD2 as D (5 bases). With 3 bases removed from V and 2 bases from J, the gap between germline ends came to 10 bases. Germline CDR1 SGHVS, CDR2 FNYEAQ. The CDR3 runs 14 residues.

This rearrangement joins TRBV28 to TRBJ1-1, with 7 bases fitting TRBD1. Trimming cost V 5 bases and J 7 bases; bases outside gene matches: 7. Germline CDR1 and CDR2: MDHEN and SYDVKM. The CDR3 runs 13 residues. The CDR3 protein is CASSLTGFVEAFF. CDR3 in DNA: TGTGCCAGCAGTCTGACAGGGTTCGTTGAAGCTTTCTTT.

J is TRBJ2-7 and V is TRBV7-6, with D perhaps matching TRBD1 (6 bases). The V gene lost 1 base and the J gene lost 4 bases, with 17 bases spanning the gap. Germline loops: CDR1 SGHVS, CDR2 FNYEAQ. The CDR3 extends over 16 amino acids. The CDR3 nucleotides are TGTGCCAGCAGCTTAGACCGGACAGTCTTGACGTACGAGCAGTACTTC. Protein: CASSLDRTVLTYEQYF.

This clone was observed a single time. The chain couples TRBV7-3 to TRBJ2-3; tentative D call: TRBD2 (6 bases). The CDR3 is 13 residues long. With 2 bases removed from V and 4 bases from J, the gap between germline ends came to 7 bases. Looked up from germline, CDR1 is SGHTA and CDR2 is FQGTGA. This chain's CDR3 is CASSLGGADTQYF. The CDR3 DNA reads TGTGCCAGCAGCTTAGGAGGGGCAGATACGCAGTATTTT.

CDR3 protein: CASSYGQSYEQYF. The DNA for the CDR3 is TGTGCCAGCAGTTACGGCCAGTCCTACGAGCAGTACTTC. The J gene is TRBJ2-7, the V gene TRBV6-6; D not resolved. Looked up from germline, CDR1 is MNHNY and CDR2 is SVGAGI (reference sequence). V was shortened by 2 bases and J by 1 base, with 6 bases between the two germline ends. The CDR3 extends over 13 amino acids.

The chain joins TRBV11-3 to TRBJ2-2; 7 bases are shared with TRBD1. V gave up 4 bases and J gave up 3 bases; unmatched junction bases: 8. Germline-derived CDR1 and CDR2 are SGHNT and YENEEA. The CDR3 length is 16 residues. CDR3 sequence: CASSSTRDSDTGELFF. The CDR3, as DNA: TGTGCCAGCAGCTCGACACGGGACAGTGACACCGGGGAGCTGTTTTTT.